These 28 T cell receptor beta chains were all obtained from the same sample, sequenced in a study of identical twins. One entry per CDR3 protein results from TCRdb running MiXCR on the 5' RACE reads. The sample lists 420,000 or so distinct CDR3 sequences; less than 20% were seen once. Specimen: naive T cells sorted from blood. The origin of the receptors is a man aged 50 to 59 in good health.

The table lists this clonotype with many counts. The chain employs TRBV20-1 and TRBJ2-3, with D unclear. In germline, CDR1 is DFQATT, CDR2 SNEGSKA (reference sequence). V was pared by 5 bases and J by 4 bases, with 13 bases between. This CDR3 is 13 amino acids long. The CDR3 DNA reads as TGCAGTGCTCTGTTGAGAACCCCAGATACGCAGTATTTT. This translates into CSALLRTPDTQYF.

J is TRBJ2-1 and V is TRBV4-2, with 7 bases that match TRBD1. Trimming removed 8 bases from V and 6 bases from J; junction bases left unmatched: 7. Germline loops: CDR1 LGHNA, CDR2 YNFKEQ. This CDR3 is 13 amino acids long. The CDR3, as DNA: TGTGCCAGCCAGACAGGGACGTCCAATGAGCAGTTCTTC. It yields the protein CASQTGTSNEQFF.

At least ten counts were recorded for this clonotype. The chain links TRBV7-8 to TRBJ1-4; maybe TRBD1 (5 bases). The CDR3 has 14 amino acids. The germline V and J ends were trimmed by 4 bases and 5 bases, with 11 bases remaining between them. CDR1 is SGHVS, CDR2 FQNEAQ, per germline. CDR3 sequence: CASSYDSLNEKLFF. In nucleotides, the CDR3 is TGTGCCAGCAGCTATGACAGCTTAAATGAAAAACTGTTTTTT. The complete variable domain, with remaining parts taken from reference TRBV7-8 and TRBJ1-4, reads GAGVSQSPRYKVAKRGQDVALRCDPISGHVSLFWYQQALGQGPEFLTYFQNEAQLDKSGLPSDRFFAERPEGSVSTLKIQRTQQEDSAVYLCASSYDSLNEKLFFGSGTQLSVL.

The rearrangement joins TRBV5-1 to TRBJ2-3; the D is unclear. This CDR3 region has 13 residues. Trimming took 0 bases from V and 4 from J, leaving 6 bases between them. Germline CDR1 reads SGHRS; CDR2 reads YFSETQ. The CDR3 loop reads CASSLEYPDTQYF. DNA for the CDR3: TGCGCCAGCAGCTTGGAGTACCCAGATACGCAGTATTTT.

This chain links TRBV10-3 with TRBJ1-6; no clear D gene. The CDR3 is 16 amino acids. Germline V gene sequence: CDR1 ENHRY, CDR2 SYGVKD. V lost 0 bases to trimming and J lost 0 bases, with 6 bases between them. Written as DNA, the CDR3 is TGTGCCATCAGTGAGTCGGTGGGCTCCTATAATTCACCCCTCCACTTT. Protein product: CAISESVGSYNSPLHF.

This chain uses TRBV12-3 or TRBV12-4 with TRBJ1-2; tentative D call: TRBD1 (6 bases). The CDR3 totals 13 residues. V gave up 3 bases and J gave up 4 bases, with 9 bases separating them. The CDR3 bases are TGTGCCAGCAGTTTCAGGGGTCTCTATGGCTACACCTTC. This translates into CASSFRGLYGYTF.

This clonotype came up many times. This chain uses TRBV10-3 with TRBJ2-1, with 13 positions matching TRBD2. The CDR3 is made up of 15 amino acids. From germline, CDR1 is ENHRY and CDR2 SYGVKD. Trimming took 6 bases from V and 4 from J; bases not matched to a gene: 3. CDR3 DNA sequence: TGTGCCATCAGGGGGACTAGCGGGAAGTACAATGAGCAGTTCTTC. Translating it yields CAIRGTSGKYNEQFF.

On this clonotype itself: A read error may be the cause here, since a much bigger clone is one base away. This rearrangement joins TRBV24-1 to TRBJ2-5; either TRBD1 or TRBD2 may fit D (5 bases each). This CDR3 spans 14 amino acids. Between the trimmed V and J ends, which lost 4 bases and 2 bases, there was a span of 10 bases. Looked up from germline, CDR1 is KGHDR and CDR2 is SFDVKD. The CDR3 coding sequence is TGTGCCACCAGTGAGGGGACCAAACAAGAGACCCAGTACTTC. It specifies CATSEGTKQETQYF.

This clonotype has a count of ten or more. V usage is TRBV4-3 and J usage is TRBJ2-7, with D maybe TRBD1 (7 bases). This CDR3 has 16 residues. Germline V gene sequence: CDR1 LGHNA, CDR2 YSLEER. V gave up 2 bases and J gave up 1 base, with 15 bases separating them. Written as DNA, the CDR3 is TGCGCCAGCAGCCAACAAGCGACAGGGACTTCCTACGAGCAGTACTTC. Translated: CASSQQATGTSYEQYF.

This clonotype came up many times. V usage is TRBV19 and J usage is TRBJ2-1, with TRBD2 identical over 9 bases. The CDR3 length is 15 residues. Germline assignment: CDR1 LNHDA and CDR2 SQIVND (reference sequence). The V segment lost 6 bases and the J segment 8 bases; nucleotides outside the gene matches: 11. CDR3 nucleotide sequence: TGTGCCAGTAGACCCGGGACTAGCTTATCGGATGAGCAGTTCTTC. Protein sequence: CASRPGTSLSDEQFF.

This clonotype has ten or more counts. The chain has TRBV4-2 and TRBJ2-2; D is uncertain. Per germline, CDR1 LGHNA and CDR2 YNFKEQ. Trimming pared 0 bases from V and 3 bases from J, leaving 8 bases between. This CDR3 has 15 amino acids. The CDR3 sequence: CASSQDLSDTGELFF. CDR3 bases: TGTGCCAGCAGCCAAGATCTTTCGGACACCGGGGAGCTGTTTTTT.

The chain links TRBV18 to TRBJ2-2; 9 bases match TRBD1. The ends lost 6 bases at V and 4 bases at J; junction bases unmatched: 6. This CDR3 region has 15 residues. Germline CDR1 KGHSH, CDR2 LQKENI. The CDR3 nucleotides read TGTGCCAGCTCTCCCGGGACAGGGCCCACCGGGGAGCTGTTTTTT. Translating it yields CASSPGTGPTGELFF.

The CDR3 protein is CASSPPFEYTGLSPLHF. In DNA form, the CDR3 reads TGTGCCAGCAGCCCCCCGTTCGAGTATACAGGGCTTTCACCCCTCCACTTT. The chain combines TRBV6-2 or TRBV6-3 with TRBJ1-6; perhaps TRBD1 as D (6 bases). Between the trimmed V and J ends, which lost 6 bases and 9 bases, there was a span of 24 bases. The CDR3 is 17 amino acids. In germline, CDR1 is MNHEY, CDR2 SVGEGT.

The CDR3 coding sequence is TGTGCCAGCAGACCCGAAGGGAGGACAGGACGAAACACCATATATTTT. It yields the protein CASRPEGRTGRNTIYF. This sequence joins TRBV12-3 or TRBV12-4 and TRBJ1-3; 7 bases fit TRBD1. This CDR3 contains 16 residues. Germline trimming cut 6 bases from V and 5 bases from J; bases unmatched to any gene: 13.

This chain uses TRBV10-3 with TRBJ2-1; perhaps TRBD1 as D (6 bases). This CDR3 has 11 amino acids. CDR1 ENHRY and CDR2 SYGVKD come from the germline V gene. V shed 9 bases and J shed 10 bases, with 13 bases lying between them. The chain's CDR3 is CAIGGGYEQFF. The CDR3 nucleotides are TGTGCCATAGGGGGTGGGTACGAGCAGTTCTTC.

This chain uses TRBV20-1 with TRBJ1-1; 8 bases line up with TRBD1. Trimming took 3 bases from V and 1 from J; bases not matched to a gene: 4. Germline values: CDR1 DFQATT, CDR2 SNEGSKA (reference sequence). This CDR3 comprises 14 residues. The CDR3 is CSASVGTGNTEAFF. CDR3 coding DNA: TGCAGTGCTAGCGTAGGGACAGGGAACACTGAAGCTTTCTTT.

The J gene is TRBJ2-2, the V gene TRBV6-5; D call uncertain. This CDR3 has 12 residues. V was shortened by 10 bases and J by 2 bases, with 8 bases between the two germline ends. The germline V gene has CDR1 MNHEY and CDR2 SVGAGI. CDR3 DNA: TGTGCCACTCTGGGAAACACCGGGGAGCTGTTTTTT. Translating it yields CATLGNTGELFF.

This clonotype has just a few counts. V and J are TRBV29-1 and TRBJ2-5; 9 bases align to TRBD2. The CDR3 sequence is 12 residues long. V was clipped by 5 bases and J by 5 bases; unmatched bases: 3. The germline CDR1 and CDR2 sequences are SQVTM and ANQGSEA. CDR3 DNA: TGCAGCGTTAGTAGCGGGGGTGAGACCCAGTACTTC. As protein: CSVSSGGETQYF.

In its sample, this clonotype was seen many times. The chain joins TRBV29-1 to TRBJ2-1, with D maybe TRBD2 (5 bases). With 4 bases removed from V and 3 bases from J, the gap between germline ends came to 10 bases. The CDR3 loop spans 13 amino acids. Germline V gene lookup returns CDR1 SQVTM and CDR2 ANQGSEA. CDR3 sequence (DNA): TGCAGCGTTGGGGCTAGCAACTACAATGAGCAGTTCTTC. The encoded protein is CSVGASNYNEQFF.

The chain uses TRBV12-3 or TRBV12-4 and TRBJ1-5; no definite D call. V shed 5 bases and J shed 3 bases, with 8 bases lying between them. The CDR3 is made up of 13 amino acids. The CDR3 sequence: CASSTQTNQPQHF. Here the CDR3 DNA reads TGTGCCAGCAGTACCCAAACCAATCAGCCCCAGCATTTT.

The chain links TRBV10-3 to TRBJ1-6; 8 bases agree with TRBD1. V trimming: 7 bases; J trimming: 8 bases; junction bases outside the gene matches: 4. Germline V CDR1 and CDR2: ENHRY, SYGVKD. The length of the CDR3 is 13 residues. Here the CDR3 reads CAITSGQDSPLHF. CDR3 bases: TGTGCCATCACTTCGGGACAGGATTCACCCCTCCACTTT.

This chain uses TRBV3-1 with TRBJ1-4, with 7 bases aligning to TRBD1. The V gene's germline CDR1 is LGHDT and CDR2 YNNKEL (reference sequence). Trimming cost V 4 bases and J 5 bases; bases outside gene matches: 7. This CDR3 is built from 15 residues. The DNA for the CDR3 is TGTGCCAGCAGCCGACTCACAGGGGACAATGAAAAACTGTTTTTT. Translating gives CASSRLTGDNEKLFF.

The chain uses TRBV3-1 and TRBJ2-2; D is possibly TRBD2 (5 bases). Germline CDR1 is LGHDT and CDR2 is YNNKEL (reference sequence). V was trimmed by 6 bases and J by 6 bases, leaving 8 bases between them. This CDR3 comprises 12 residues. CDR3 loop: CASSWTSGELFF. The CDR3 nucleotides read TGTGCCAGCAGTTGGACTTCCGGGGAGCTGTTTTTT.

This clonotype was counted at least ten times. This chain connects TRBV12-3 or TRBV12-4 to TRBJ2-2; D not resolved. The CDR3 totals 15 residues. Trimming took off 4 bases at V and 5 bases at J, with 14 bases between the two ends. The CDR3: CASSSNVGWTGELFF. CDR3 DNA sequence: TGTGCCAGCAGTTCCAACGTCGGATGGACCGGGGAGCTGTTTTTT.

This clonotype was detected many times. The chain combines TRBV5-1 with TRBJ2-1, with D possibly matching TRBD1 (6 bases). The CDR3 runs 16 residues. The V gene's germline CDR1 is SGHRS and CDR2 YFSETQ. Trimming removed 1 base from V and 0 bases from J, with 11 bases in between. The CDR3 protein is CASSLTGSSSYNEQFF. CDR3 in DNA: TGCGCCAGCAGCTTGACAGGGTCGAGCTCCTACAATGAGCAGTTCTTC.

This clonotype occurred a few times. The chain carries TRBV5-6 and TRBJ2-3; perhaps TRBD2 as D (5 bases). The CDR3 is made up of 14 amino acids. Germline loops: CDR1 SGHDT, CDR2 YYEEEE. V was shortened by 2 bases and J by 4 bases, with 11 bases between the two germline ends. Here the CDR3 DNA reads TGTGCCAGCAGCTTCCTGGAAGCGGCAGATACGCAGTATTTT. It yields the protein CASSFLEAADTQYF.

This clonotype has only a few counts. The rearrangement joins TRBV7-9 to TRBJ2-7, with D perhaps being TRBD1 or TRBD2 (5 bases each). The CDR3 length is 15 residues. Germline V gives CDR1 SEHNR, CDR2 FQNEAQ (reference sequence). V lost 5 bases and J lost 0, with 14 bases in between. The CDR3 coding sequence is TGTGCCAGCAGCCCCGGGGCAGCACCCTCCTACGAGCAGTACTTC. This encodes CASSPGAAPSYEQYF.

This clonotype was found once. This chain's CDR3 is CASSLGRAPQYF. The CDR3 DNA reads as TGTGCCAGCAGCTTAGGGCGGGCCCCCCAGTACTTC. The V call is TRBV7-2, the J call TRBJ2-7; tentative D call: TRBD2 (5 bases). The CDR3 has 12 residues. V was pared by 1 base and J by 10 bases, with 11 bases between. The germline V gene has CDR1 SGHTA and CDR2 FQGNSA.